This TCR beta chain was recorded in a study of control samples from healthy donors and cancer patients. Germline V gives CDR1 SGHRS, CDR2 YFSETQ. V lost 6 bases and J lost 0, with 15 bases in between. The CDR3 length is 16 residues. The data were produced by immunoSEQ multiplex PCR, yet TCRdb's version contains in-frame clones alone and is incomplete. This sample has some 130,000 clones; 80% to 95% occur once, and the top ten carry roughly 2.7%. The rearrangement links TRBV5-1 to TRBJ2-2; the D is unclear. The sequence was collected from a man aged 35-49 years in good health. Sequencing was carried out using blood. CDR3 nucleotide sequence: TGCGCCAGCAAGGTGGGATCGCTAGCGAACACCGGGGAGCTGTTTTTT. Residues: CASKVGSLANTGELFF.